The clone carrying this TCR beta chain occurred once. As yet, its antigen is unknown. These data come from a study of shared clonotypes between healthy human individuals. Notes on the study in general: Depth of sequencing was expected to influence donor clonotype sharing.

In replicate PCRs of sorted subsets, roughly 200 ng DNA, about 30,000 T cell genomes, was used. Assay: immunoSEQ multiplex PCR; the TCRdb copy retains only in-frame clones and omits some. This table holds over a million clones, around 97% found once. The CDR3 consists of 14 residues. Germline CDR1 ENHRY, CDR2 SYGVKD. Trimming pared 0 bases from V and 2 bases from J, leaving 8 bases between. Each of the donors was a healthy adult who was HIV-negative and had not had a recent acute infection or vaccination. Researchers partitioned CD4+ cells into CD45RA+ naive and CD45RA-negative memory subsets. The TCR comes from a man under 40 in good health. Sequencing was performed on naive CD4+ T cells sorted from blood. Subset: CD45RA+ positively selected. The chain carries TRBV10-3 and TRBJ2-7; no definite D call. CDR3 bases: TGTGCCATCAGTGAGTCGGTGCAGGCCTACGAGCAGTACTTC. Amino acid sequence: CAISESVQAYEQYF.